The 9 T cell receptor beta chains reported below all come from one sample, sequenced in a study of blood T cell repertoires in COVID-19. Method: immunoSEQ multiplex PCR; TCRdb's copy keeps in-frame clones and lacks some. In the table there are 130,000 to 150,000 clones, around 83% of which are singletons. Sequencing was done on a sample of PBMCs or T cells enriched from blood (not recorded which). The origin of the receptors is a man in his forties or fifties who had recovered from COVID-19.

The chain carries TRBV19 and TRBJ1-2; 12 bases agree with TRBD1. The length of the CDR3 is 13 residues. Germline CDR1 LNHDA, CDR2 SQIVND (reference sequence). V dropped 5 bases and J dropped 8; count of bases not matched to a gene: 3. This CDR3 is CASSVGQGAGYTF. The DNA of the CDR3 is TGTGCCAGTAGTGTGGGACAGGGGGCCGGCTACACCTTC.

The V and J genes are TRBV3-1 (or the pseudogene TRBV3-2) and TRBJ1-2; D is unclear. The CDR3 consists of 14 residues. Germline V lookup: CDR1 LGHDT, CDR2 YNNKEL (reference sequence). V was shortened by 0 bases and J by 4 bases, with 9 bases between the two germline ends. DNA for the CDR3: TGTGCCAGCAGCCAAGAATGGGCAGGCTATGGCTACACCTTC. It yields the protein CASSQEWAGYGYTF.

The chain couples TRBV7-9 to TRBJ2-2; D is possibly TRBD2 (6 bases). The length of the CDR3 is 17 residues. Germline CDR1 and CDR2: SEHNR and FQNEAQ (reference sequence). Trimming pared 1 base from V and 2 bases from J, leaving 14 bases between. CDR3 sequence reads: CASSLGGSGKNTGELFF. The DNA of the CDR3 is TGTGCCAGCAGCTTAGGGGGTAGCGGAAAAAACACCGGGGAGCTGTTTTTT.

This rearrangement joins TRBV5-1 to TRBJ1-5, with 8 bases fitting TRBD1. Trimming cost V 2 bases and J 3 bases; bases outside gene matches: 4. CDR1 and CDR2 from the germline V gene are SGHRS and YFSETQ. The CDR3 has 15 amino acids. The chain's CDR3 is CASSLGGQDNQPQHF. The CDR3 nucleotides read TGCGCCAGCAGCTTAGGGGGACAGGACAATCAGCCCCAGCATTTT.

The DNA of the CDR3 is TGTGCCAGCAGCCCGGCGGAGGAGCAGTACTTC. Its translation is CASSPAEEQYF. The chain carries TRBV5-5 and TRBJ2-7; D is unclear. The CDR3 length is 11 residues. From germline, CDR1 is SGHKS and CDR2 YYEKEE (reference sequence). V was shortened by 4 bases and J by 7 bases, with 9 bases between the two germline ends.

This clone was detected a few times. The chain has TRBV7-2 and TRBJ2-7, with D maybe TRBD2 (7 bases). Trimming took off 5 bases at V and 8 bases at J, with 19 bases between the two ends. The CDR3 runs to 14 residues. Germline V CDR1 and CDR2: SGHTA, FQGNSA. In DNA form, the CDR3 reads TGTGCCAGCAGCCTCGGGGGGCTAGAAGGCAAGCAGTACTTC. Translated: CASSLGGLEGKQYF. The whole variable domain, remainder taken from reference TRBV7-2 and TRBJ2-7, is GAGVSQSPSNKVTEKGKDVELRCDPISGHTALYWYRQSLGQGLEFLIYFQGNSAPDKSGLPSDRFSAERTGGSVSTLTIQRTQQEDSAVYLCASSLGGLEGKQYFGPGTRLTVT.

With respect to this clone: The same CDR3 is also encoded by other DNA sequences in this sample. The rearrangement links TRBV12-3 or TRBV12-4 to TRBJ1-1, with a tentative D call TRBD1 (5 bases). V dropped 8 bases and J dropped 2 bases, with 9 bases sitting between them. The CDR3 loop spans 12 amino acids. The CDR3 region is CASGRGNTEAFF. For the CDR3, the DNA is TGTGCCAGCGGAAGGGGAAACACTGAAGCTTTCTTT.

The chain uses TRBV6-2 or TRBV6-3 and TRBJ2-3; 9 bases are a match to TRBD2. The CDR3 extends over 17 amino acids. J was trimmed by 2 bases and V by 0 bases; bases with no gene match: 6. Germline loops: CDR1 MNHEY, CDR2 SVGEGT. CDR3 region: CASSYSVERGDTDTQYF. The CDR3 DNA reads TGTGCCAGCAGTTACTCGGTAGAGCGGGGGGACACAGATACGCAGTATTTT.

This chain joins TRBV15 and TRBJ1-5, with 10 bases lining up with TRBD1. Germline CDR1 LNHNV, CDR2 YYDKDF (reference sequence). There are 19 residues in the CDR3. V was clipped by 5 bases and J by 0 bases; unmatched bases: 13. The CDR3 DNA is TGTGCCACCAGCGGGCCGGGACAGGGGAACGCTTATAGCAATCAGCCCCAGCATTTT. This translates into CATSGPGQGNAYSNQPQHF.